These T cell receptor beta chains were read from a single sample in a study of T-cell reconstitution after alpha-beta-depleted transplantation in children. Using its own MiXCR run on the PCR reads, TCRdb lists one record per CDR3 protein. The data hold 97,000 or so distinct CDR3 sequences, with 7% to 8% observed a single time. The specimen comprised PBMCs, sampled before TCRalphabeta/CD19-depleted stem cell transplant. The origin of the receptors is a boy aged 2 to 10 with acute lymphoblastic leukemia, due to receive a stem cell transplant. CDR3s leave out the opening cysteine and the closing phenylalanine or tryptophan. The listing skips clone size in some rows; elsewhere it reads once, few, many or a size class.

V: TRBV27; J: TRBJ1-4; size: many; CDR3: ASSLGNRITNEKLF
V: TRBV28; J: TRBJ2-3; size: many; CDR3: ASSWRASGFTDTQY
V: TRBV6-5; J: TRBJ1-2; size: NA; CDR3: ASSYADRLGYT
V: TRBV7-9; J: TRBJ1-1; size: many; CDR3: ASSFDVSEAF
V: TRBV6-2/TRBV6-3; J: TRBJ1-2; size: NA; CDR3: ASSYVDRGSYGYT
V: TRBV5-1; J: TRBJ1-2; size: many; CDR3: ASGTGMDYGYT
V: TRBV15; J: TRBJ2-5; size: few; CDR3: ATSGPGLKETQY
V: TRBV7-3; J: TRBJ2-1; size: few; CDR3: ASSLIPPTSGGGTYNEQF
V: TRBV7-6; J: TRBJ2-1; size: many; CDR3: ASSSSSGGAREQF
V: TRBV15; J: TRBJ1-4; size: many; CDR3: ATSSKREGYEKLF